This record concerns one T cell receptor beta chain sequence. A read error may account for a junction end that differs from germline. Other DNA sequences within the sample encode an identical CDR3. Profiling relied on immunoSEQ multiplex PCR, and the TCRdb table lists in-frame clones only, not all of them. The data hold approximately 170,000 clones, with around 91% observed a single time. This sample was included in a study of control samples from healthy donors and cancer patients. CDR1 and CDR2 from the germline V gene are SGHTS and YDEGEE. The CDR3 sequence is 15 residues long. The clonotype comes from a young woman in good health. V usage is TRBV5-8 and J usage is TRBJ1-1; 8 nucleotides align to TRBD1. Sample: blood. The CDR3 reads CASYSQGAKNTEAFF. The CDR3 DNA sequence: TGTGCCAGCTACTCCCAGGGGGCTAAGAACACCGAAGCTTTCTTT.